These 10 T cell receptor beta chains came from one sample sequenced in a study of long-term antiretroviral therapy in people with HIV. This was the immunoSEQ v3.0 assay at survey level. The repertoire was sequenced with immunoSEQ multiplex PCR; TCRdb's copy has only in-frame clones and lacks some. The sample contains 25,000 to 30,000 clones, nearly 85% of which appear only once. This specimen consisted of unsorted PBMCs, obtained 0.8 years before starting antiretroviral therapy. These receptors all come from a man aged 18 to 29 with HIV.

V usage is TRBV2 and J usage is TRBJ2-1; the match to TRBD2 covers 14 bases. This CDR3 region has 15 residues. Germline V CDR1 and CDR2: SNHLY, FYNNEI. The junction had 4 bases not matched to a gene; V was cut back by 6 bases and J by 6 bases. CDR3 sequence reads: CASRGTSGSGNEQFF. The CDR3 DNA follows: TGTGCCAGCAGAGGGACTAGCGGGAGTGGCAATGAGCAGTTCTTC.

This chain's CDR3 is CASMGDMNTEAFF. The CDR3 nucleotides are TGTGCCAGTATGGGGGATATGAACACTGAAGCTTTCTTT. The rearrangement joins TRBV19 to TRBJ1-1; maybe TRBD1 (5 bases). Germline V gives CDR1 LNHDA, CDR2 SQIVND (reference sequence). The V end was cut by 7 bases, the J end by 0 bases, with 9 bases between. The CDR3 spans 13 residues.

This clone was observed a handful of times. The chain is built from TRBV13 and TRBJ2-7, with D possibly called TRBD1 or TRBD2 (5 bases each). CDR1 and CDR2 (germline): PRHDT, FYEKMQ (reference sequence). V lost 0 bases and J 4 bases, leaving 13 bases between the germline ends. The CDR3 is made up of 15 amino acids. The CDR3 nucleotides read TGTGCCAGCAGCTTAGGGGGGACGGCGCCGTACGAGCAGTACTTC. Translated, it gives CASSLGGTAPYEQYF.

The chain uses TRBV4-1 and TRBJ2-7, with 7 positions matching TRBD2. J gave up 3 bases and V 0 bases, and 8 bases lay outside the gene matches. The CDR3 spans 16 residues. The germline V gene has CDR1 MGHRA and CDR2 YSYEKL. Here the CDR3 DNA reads TGCGCCAGCAGCCAAGATTGGTCAGCGGGGTTCTACGAGCAGTACTTC. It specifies CASSQDWSAGFYEQYF.

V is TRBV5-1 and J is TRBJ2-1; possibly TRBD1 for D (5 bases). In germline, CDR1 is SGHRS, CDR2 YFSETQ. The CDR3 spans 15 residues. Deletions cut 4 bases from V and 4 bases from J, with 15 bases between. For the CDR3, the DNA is TGCGCCAGCAGCCCTGACAGTCAGTTATACAATGAGCAGTTCTTC. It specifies CASSPDSQLYNEQFF.

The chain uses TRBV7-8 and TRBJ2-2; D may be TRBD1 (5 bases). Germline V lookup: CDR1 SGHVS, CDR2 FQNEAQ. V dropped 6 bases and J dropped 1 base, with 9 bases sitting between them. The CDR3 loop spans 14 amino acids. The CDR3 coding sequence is TGTGCCAGCAGTCCCGACAGGAACACCGGGGAGCTGTTTTTT. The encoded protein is CASSPDRNTGELFF.

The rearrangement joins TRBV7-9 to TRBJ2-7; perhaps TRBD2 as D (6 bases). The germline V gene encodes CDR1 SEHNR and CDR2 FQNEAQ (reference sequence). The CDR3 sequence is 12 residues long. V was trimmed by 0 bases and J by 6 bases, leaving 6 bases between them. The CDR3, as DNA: TGTGCCAGCAGCTTAGCGGGGGGCGAGCAGTACTTC. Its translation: CASSLAGGEQYF.

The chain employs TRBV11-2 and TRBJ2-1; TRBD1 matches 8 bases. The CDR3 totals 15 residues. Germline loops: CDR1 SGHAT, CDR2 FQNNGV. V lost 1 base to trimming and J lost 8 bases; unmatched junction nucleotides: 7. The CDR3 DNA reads TGTGCCAGCAGCTTAGTCCGGACAGGGATCGATGAGCAGTTCTTC. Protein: CASSLVRTGIDEQFF. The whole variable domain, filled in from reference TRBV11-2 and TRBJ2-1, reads EAGVAQSPRYKIIEKRQSVAFWCNPISGHATLYWYQQILGQGPKLLIQFQNNGVVDDSQLPKDRFSAERLKGVDSTLKIQPAKLEDSAVYLCASSLVRTGIDEQFFGPGTRLTVL.

The CDR3 region is CASSLLREDSYEQYF. The CDR3 region has the DNA TGCGCCAGCAGCTTGCTCCGGGAGGACTCCTACGAGCAGTACTTC. The J gene is TRBJ2-7, the V gene TRBV5-1; 7 bases align to TRBD2. Germline V gene data show CDR1 as SGHRS and CDR2 as YFSETQ. The CDR3 is 15 residues long. V lost 1 base, J lost 0 bases, and 4 bases stayed unmatched. The full variable domain, its missing parts supplied by reference TRBV5-1 and TRBJ2-7, is KAGVTQTPRYLIKTRGQQVTLSCSPISGHRSVSWYQQTPGQGLQFLFEYFSETQRNKGNFPGRFSGRQFSNSRSEMNVSTLELGDSALYLCASSLLREDSYEQYFGPGTRLTVT.

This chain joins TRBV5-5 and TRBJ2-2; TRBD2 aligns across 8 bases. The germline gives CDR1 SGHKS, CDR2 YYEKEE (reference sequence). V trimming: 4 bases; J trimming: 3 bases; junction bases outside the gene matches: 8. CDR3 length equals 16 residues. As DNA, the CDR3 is TGTGCCAGCAGCCCGACGGGGGGGATGGACACCGGGGAGCTGTTTTTT. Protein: CASSPTGGMDTGELFF.